This T cell receptor (beta chain) was recovered during a study of a mutant IDH1 vaccine in newly diagnosed glioma. The overall study: Patients were pretreated with radiotherapy, temozolomide, or both, mostly both.

CDR3 length equals 12 residues. The germline V gene encodes CDR1 MNHNS and CDR2 SASEGT. Sequenced by immunoSEQ multiplex PCR; TCRdb stores in-frame clones only, minus some. Altogether around 54,000 clones are present, over 80% being singletons, with the ten largest covering around 1.5%. About this clone: Its antigen is undetermined. The junction shows a germline mismatch at one end, possibly a read error.

The sample's time point: week 23, last vaccination. Every vaccination contained 300 ug of the mutant IDH1 20-mer peptide and was paired with topical imiquimod. This receptor was taken from a middle-aged man with glioma. The material sequenced was PBMCs, taken from a glioma patient whose treatment included an IDH1 peptide vaccine. The chain has TRBV6-1 and TRBJ2-7; 9 bases map to TRBD2. The CDR3 loop is CASTIGLAGTAW. The CDR3 DNA is TGTGCCAGCACCATAGGGCTAGCGGGAACCGCTTGG.